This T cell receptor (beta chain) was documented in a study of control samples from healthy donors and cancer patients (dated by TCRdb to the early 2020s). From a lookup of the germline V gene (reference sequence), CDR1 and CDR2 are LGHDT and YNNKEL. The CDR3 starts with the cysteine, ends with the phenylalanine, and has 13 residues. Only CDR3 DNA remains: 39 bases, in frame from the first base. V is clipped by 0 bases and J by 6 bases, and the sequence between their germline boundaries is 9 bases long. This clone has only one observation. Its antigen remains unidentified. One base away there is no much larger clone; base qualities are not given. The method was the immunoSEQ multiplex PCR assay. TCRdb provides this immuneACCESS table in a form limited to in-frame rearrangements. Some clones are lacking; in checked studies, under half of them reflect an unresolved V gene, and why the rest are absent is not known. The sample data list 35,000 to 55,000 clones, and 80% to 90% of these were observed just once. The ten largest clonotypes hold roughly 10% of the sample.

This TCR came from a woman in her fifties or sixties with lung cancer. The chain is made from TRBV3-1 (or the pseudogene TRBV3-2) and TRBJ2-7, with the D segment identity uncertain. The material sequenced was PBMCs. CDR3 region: CASSQDLQSEQYF. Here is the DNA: TGTGCCAGCAGCCAAGATTTACAATCCGAGCAGTACTTC.